The TCR beta chain described here comes from a study of T cell responses to AZD1222 COVID-19 vaccine. Study findings and constraints: Clonal diversity may have been underestimated, and the donors were mostly white British, with more females than males. Samples come after the peak T cell response, not at day 14. Elevations in Spike-specific TCR breadth and depth followed administration of two AZD1222 doses. Mapped onto spike, vaccine-associated CD4 TCRs spanned it and were dominant at 160-218 and 743-854.

On this clone: What it binds is not known.

Assay used: immunoSEQ multiplex PCR; TCRdb lists only in-frame clones, some missing. The sample holds about 78,000 clones, 75% to 95% seen once. The specimen was peripheral blood, collected 28 days after the second AZD1222 dose. The origin of this receptor is an adult who received the AZD1222 COVID-19 vaccine.

CDR3 DNA sequence: TGCAGCGCTGGACAGCTCGAAGAGACCCAGTACTTC. Its translation: CSAGQLEETQYF. The chain couples TRBV29-1 to TRBJ2-5; D might be TRBD1 (6 bases). From germline, CDR1 is SQVTM and CDR2 ANQGSEA. V lost 7 bases and J lost 3, with 12 bases in between. The CDR3 totals 12 residues. Full variable domain (remainder filled in from reference TRBV29-1 and TRBJ2-5): SAVISQKPSRDICQRGTSLTIQCQVDSQVTMMFWYRQQPGQSLTLIATANQGSEATYESGFVIDKFPISRPNLTFSTLTVSNMSPEDSSIYLCSAGQLEETQYFGPGTRLLVL.